This record covers a single TCR beta chain. A single count supports this clone. Which antigen it targets is not known. The input lacks base qualities; no much larger clone sits a single base away. This record belongs to a study of T cell responses to AZD1222 COVID-19 vaccine (dated by TCRdb to about 2021). In the study overall: Because spike-specific TCR depth and breadth did not differ between the two schedules, AZD1222 recipients who got a second dose at roughly 4 weeks were pooled with those who got a second dose at roughly 12 weeks. TCR sequencing was performed for 230 to 250 trial participants, of whom roughly 200 were given two doses of AZD1222 and some 26 were given two doses of MenACWY control vaccine. Trial participants were enrolled by age into subgroups of 18-55, 56-69 and 70-plus years, and around 150, 29 and 61 TCR-sequenced participants, respectively, were included in these subgroups. Broader findings and caveats from the paper: After two AZD1222 doses, spike-specific TCR breadth and depth were significantly higher than at day 0 and than in MenACWY recipients. Only six AZD1222 recipients were SARS-CoV-2 seropositive at baseline, limiting conclusions about previously exposed vaccinees. Participants were mostly white British, with more females than males. The authors suggested clonal diversity may have been underestimated. Reportedly, almost half of the unique spike-specific TCRs recognized epitopes lying outside the regions that are mutated in the B.1.351 and B.1.1.7 variants. Vaccine-associated CD4 TCRs spanned the whole spike protein, with dominant responses in regions 160-218 and 743-854. Because no day 14 peak-response samples were available, the repertoires could be characterized only after the peak T cell response. In the small 56-69-year group, the increase in depth fell short of significance, most likely because of low power.

What the time point label conveys for this sample: baseline before first vaccination. Vaccinee samples were obtained from the UK trials COV001 and COV002, which included a single-blind randomized controlled phase 2/3 trial of AZD1222 (ChAdOx1 nCoV-19) in healthy adults. For TCRbeta chain sequencing, PBMC samples from trial participants were taken at day 0 and at day 28 after the second dose. The CDR3 regions of human TCRbeta chains were subjected to immunosequencing. Under the source paper's analysis protocol: TCRs in the repertoires were compared against a reference library of SARS-CoV-2-specific TCRs that had been generated with the MIRA antigen-specificity platform. Breadth meant the fraction of unique TCRs that were SARS-CoV-2-associated, whereas depth meant the fraction of total T cells that were SARS-CoV-2-associated. Using the MIRA data, each spike-specific TCR was assigned both to the spike region to which the TCR was reactive and to a CD4 or CD8 class. Log10-transformed breadth and depth values were compared by one-way ANOVA with Sidak's multiple comparisons tests. TCRdb limited this immuneACCESS table to in-frame rearrangements with V and J called. A share of clones is missing; checked studies link under half to unresolved V genes, and the rest is unexplained. The V and J calls and clone size were taken over from that table, and D and trimming were inferred from the DNA. Here the sample has about 170,000 clones; approximately 95% occur a single time. The leading ten clones occupy about 3.9% of the sample.

The CDR3 sequence holds 14 residues, the cysteine and phenylalanine included. The only DNA kept is the CDR3, 42 bases in frame from the first base. Germline trimming amounts to 2 bases on V and 12 bases on J, with 9 as the count of junction bases outside the gene matches. From a lookup of the germline V gene, CDR1 and CDR2 are MNHEY and SVGAGI. The rearrangement combines TRBV6-5 with TRBJ1-4, with 7 junctional bases fitting TRBD1. The material sequenced was peripheral blood, taken on day 0 of AZD1222 vaccination. The sequence was obtained from an adult in good health. The CDR3 region has the sequence CASSYIGGGRELFF. The DNA sequence is given as TGTGCCAGCAGTTACATTGGAGGGGGCAGGGAACTGTTTTTT.